The 32 T cell receptor beta chains below all came from one sample that was sequenced in a study of cytomegalovirus exposure and HLA in healthy donors. A multiplex PCR was run with 60 Vbeta primers and 13 Jbeta primers. Sequencing was performed with immunoSEQ multiplex PCR; in TCRdb, only in-frame clones are kept and a portion is missing. The sample data list 100,000 to 150,000 clones. The sample taken for sequencing was PBMCs. The receptors derive from a middle-aged woman in good health and CMV-seronegative.

The V and J genes are TRBV5-1 and TRBJ2-3; a possible D gene is TRBD1 (6 bases). CDR1 and CDR2 from the germline V gene are SGHRS and YFSETQ. The CDR3 length is 16 residues. V dropped 0 bases and J dropped 0 bases, with 11 bases sitting between them. The CDR3 sequence: CASSLGGGPSTDTQYF. CDR3 nucleotides: TGCGCCAGCAGCTTGGGTGGGGGCCCTAGCACAGATACGCAGTATTTT.

V usage is TRBV11-2 and J usage is TRBJ2-7; D might be TRBD1 (5 bases). The CDR3 spans 15 residues. V was trimmed by 1 base and J by 1 base, leaving 11 bases between them. Germline V CDR1 and CDR2: SGHAT, FQNNGV. This CDR3 reads CASSLASAGSYEQYV. The CDR3, as DNA: TGTGCCAGCAGCTTAGCCTCGGCAGGGTCCTACGAGCAGTACGTC.

The rearrangement links TRBV10-3 to TRBJ1-1; D is uncertain. Per germline, CDR1 ENHRY and CDR2 SYGVKD. Trimming removed 3 bases at V and 5 bases at J, with 7 bases between. There are 12 residues in the CDR3. The CDR3 reads CAISEGGTEAFF. CDR3 nucleotides: TGTGCCATCAGTGAAGGCGGTACTGAAGCTTTCTTT.

The chain combines TRBV10-3 with TRBJ1-5; D is uncertain. Germline-derived CDR1 and CDR2 are ENHRY and SYGVKD. V was shortened by 6 bases and J by 2 bases, with 8 bases between the two germline ends. The CDR3 sequence is 13 residues long. CDR3 nucleotide sequence: TGTGCCATCAGCCCTAGTGGCAATCAGCCCCAGCATTTT. Its translation is CAISPSGNQPQHF.

This sequence joins TRBV15 and TRBJ2-5, with D possibly matching TRBD2 (5 bases). This CDR3 spans 14 amino acids. The V gene's germline CDR1 is LNHNV and CDR2 YYDKDF (reference sequence). V gave up 5 bases and J gave up 5 bases, with 15 bases separating them. CDR3 DNA: TGTGCCACCAGCTATACCTCGGGGTTTGAGACCCAGTACTTC. Protein sequence: CATSYTSGFETQYF.

The CDR3: CATKFTGNNTIYF. The CDR3 DNA sequence: TGTGCCACCAAATTTACAGGGAACAACACCATATATTTT. The genes are TRBV28 and TRBJ1-3; D may be TRBD1 (6 bases). The CDR3 sequence is 13 residues long. Trimming cost V 10 bases and J 7 bases, with 17 bases left between them. CDR1 is MDHEN, CDR2 SYDVKM, per germline.

The chain uses TRBV10-3 and TRBJ2-3; the match to TRBD1 covers 9 bases. V gave up 7 bases and J gave up 3 bases; unmatched junction bases: 5. Germline CDR1 and CDR2: ENHRY and SYGVKD. The CDR3 extends over 14 amino acids. CDR3 residues: CAIMGQGNTDTQYF. The CDR3 region has the DNA TGTGCCATCATGGGACAGGGTAATACAGATACGCAGTATTTT.

The chain links TRBV18 to TRBJ2-5, with TRBD1 as a possible D gene (5 bases). The CDR3 contains 13 residues. V was cut by 4 bases and J by 7 bases, with 13 bases left in between. Germline V gene data show CDR1 as KGHSH and CDR2 as LQKENI. The CDR3 spells CASSQGPDGTQYF. The CDR3 region has the DNA TGTGCCAGCTCACAGGGGCCGGACGGGACCCAGTACTTC.

V is TRBV7-2 and J is TRBJ1-6; TRBD1 might be the D (5 bases). The CDR3 length is 14 residues. Germline assignment: CDR1 SGHTA and CDR2 FQGNSA. V dropped 5 bases and J dropped 6 bases, with 11 bases sitting between them. The DNA for the CDR3 is TGTGCCAGCAGCCCGCGACAGAGTAATTCACCCCTCCACTTT. It codes for CASSPRQSNSPLHF.

The J gene is TRBJ1-5, the V gene TRBV5-8; 7 nucleotides agree with TRBD1. CDR3 size: 15 residues. Germline-derived CDR1 and CDR2 are SGHTS and YDEGEE. Trimming at V came to 4 bases and at J to 3 bases, leaving 7 bases not matched to a gene. The CDR3 loop reads CASSPGTVSNQPQHF. The DNA for the CDR3 is TGTGCCAGCAGCCCCGGGACAGTCTCCAATCAGCCCCAGCATTTT.

The J gene is TRBJ1-5, the V gene TRBV4-2; unclear D gene. CDR1 and CDR2 (germline): LGHNA, YNFKEQ. The V end lost 0 bases, the J end lost 3 bases, and 9 bases lay between the germline ends. CDR3 length: 15 amino acids. This CDR3 is CASSQDSSINQPQHF. The CDR3, as DNA: TGTGCCAGCAGCCAAGACAGTAGCATCAATCAGCCCCAGCATTTT.

V and J are TRBV6-5 and TRBJ1-5; D perhaps matches TRBD1 (6 bases). Germline V gene data show CDR1 as MNHEY and CDR2 as SVGAGI. The CDR3 sequence is 13 residues long. V gave up 8 bases and J gave up 2 bases, with 10 bases separating them. The chain's CDR3 is CASGGQRNQPQHF. The CDR3 DNA reads TGTGCCAGCGGAGGACAGCGCAATCAGCCCCAGCATTTT.

V is TRBV10-3 and J is TRBJ2-2; D not certain. Trimming left V 7 bases short and J 0 bases short, with 15 bases between. The CDR3 is 16 residues long. The germline CDR1 and CDR2 sequences are ENHRY and SYGVKD. The CDR3 DNA reads as TGTGCCATCACCACTACACCCACGGCGAACACCGGGGAGCTGTTTTTT. Residues: CAITTTPTANTGELFF.

This chain joins TRBV28 and TRBJ2-7, with D perhaps TRBD2 (5 bases). Trimming took off 6 bases at V and 2 bases at J, with 17 bases between the two ends. This CDR3 spans 15 amino acids. Germline-derived CDR1 and CDR2 are MDHEN and SYDVKM. The CDR3 DNA follows: TGTGCCAGCAGCCACGGCGGGCAGCTTACCTACGAGCAGTACTTC. This gives the protein CASSHGGQLTYEQYF.

V and J are TRBV6-5 and TRBJ1-5; tentative D call: TRBD1 (6 bases). V dropped 3 bases and J dropped 4 bases, with 7 bases sitting between them. The CDR3 is 13 residues long. CDR1 MNHEY and CDR2 SVGAGI come from the germline V gene. The chain's CDR3 is CASSYTGNQPQHF. Written as DNA, the CDR3 is TGTGCCAGCAGTTATACAGGGAATCAGCCCCAGCATTTT.

The V call is TRBV5-4, the J call TRBJ2-5; D is unclear. The ends were cut back, 1 base at V and 1 base at J, with 14 bases in the middle. Germline-derived CDR1 and CDR2 are SGHNT and YYREEE (reference sequence). The CDR3 covers 16 residues. CDR3 sequence reads: CASSLKLAVGQETQYF. CDR3 bases: TGTGCCAGCAGCTTGAAATTGGCGGTGGGCCAAGAGACCCAGTACTTC.

This rearrangement joins TRBV7-2 to TRBJ1-1; unclear D gene. V was pared by 5 bases and J by 0 bases, with 16 bases between. The CDR3 contains 16 residues. CDR1 and CDR2 (germline): SGHTA, FQGNSA. CDR3 residues: CASSRRGQTMNTEAFF. CDR3 nucleotides: TGTGCCAGCAGCCGGCGAGGGCAGACGATGAACACTGAAGCTTTCTTT.

The CDR3 DNA sequence: TGTGCCAGCAGCCCCCCAGGTGGCACCTACGAGCAGTACTTC. Amino acids: CASSPPGGTYEQYF. This rearrangement joins TRBV14 to TRBJ2-7; D unresolved. The CDR3 consists of 14 residues. Germline lookup yields CDR1 SGHDN and CDR2 FVKESK. Deletions cut 4 bases from V and 2 bases from J, with 12 bases between.

V and J are TRBV11-2 and TRBJ2-7; possible D gene TRBD1, 5 bases. There are 11 residues in the CDR3. With 4 bases removed from V and 7 bases from J, the gap between germline ends came to 8 bases. Looked up from germline, CDR1 is SGHAT and CDR2 is FQNNGV. Here the CDR3 reads CASSSWTEQYF. CDR3 in DNA: TGTGCCAGCAGCTCCTGGACAGAGCAGTACTTC.

This chain uses TRBV7-2 with TRBJ1-5; maybe TRBD1 (6 bases). From germline, CDR1 is SGHTA and CDR2 FQGNSA. The V end was cut by 6 bases, the J end by 2 bases, with 17 bases between. This CDR3 contains 16 residues. The CDR3 bases are TGTGCCAGCAGTCCTACAGGGTTTAGGGGCAATCAGCCCCAGCATTTT. Translation gives CASSPTGFRGNQPQHF.

The CDR3 region has the DNA TGTGCCAGCAGCGTAGAGGGGCAAGATCAGCCCCAGCATTTT. Translating it yields CASSVEGQDQPQHF. V gene TRBV9 combines with J gene TRBJ1-5; perhaps TRBD1 as D (5 bases). V was shortened by 0 bases and J by 5 bases, with 9 bases between the two germline ends. Germline CDR1 reads SGDLS; CDR2 reads YYNGEE. CDR3 size: 14 residues.

The chain links TRBV6-1 to TRBJ1-2, with D possibly matching TRBD1 (5 bases). The V end lost 8 bases, the J end lost 6 bases, and 13 bases lay between the germline ends. The CDR3 spans 12 residues. Germline V gene data show CDR1 as MNHNS and CDR2 as SASEGT. In DNA, the CDR3 is TGTGCCAGCCCTGGCAGGGTGGATGGCTACACCTTC. This sequence encodes CASPGRVDGYTF.

The chain is built from TRBV19 and TRBJ2-1; 9 positions agree with TRBD1. V lost 3 bases to trimming and J lost 9 bases; unmatched junction nucleotides: 6. There are 14 residues in the CDR3. Germline CDR1 LNHDA, CDR2 SQIVND (reference sequence). This chain's CDR3 is CASSMGQGLAEQFF. Written as DNA, the CDR3 is TGTGCCAGTAGTATGGGACAGGGATTAGCTGAGCAGTTCTTC.

The V and J genes are TRBV29-1 and TRBJ2-5; 7 nucleotides agree with TRBD1. J gave up 2 bases and V 4 bases, and 22 bases lay outside the gene matches. The CDR3 contains 19 residues. From germline, CDR1 is SQVTM and CDR2 ANQGSEA. Here the CDR3 reads CSVVTGTVLLGNKQETQYF. As DNA, the CDR3 is TGCAGCGTTGTGACCGGGACAGTCTTACTCGGAAACAAACAAGAGACCCAGTACTTC. The full variable domain, its missing parts supplied by reference TRBV29-1 and TRBJ2-5, is SAVISQKPSRDICQRGTSLTIQCQVDSQVTMMFWYRQQPGQSLTLIATANQGSEATYESGFVIDKFPISRPNLTFSTLTVSNMSPEDSSIYLCSVVTGTVLLGNKQETQYFGPGTRLLVL.

This chain links TRBV19 with TRBJ2-1; 8 bases line up with TRBD2. CDR1 is LNHDA and CDR2 is SQIVND in the germline V gene (reference sequence). The CDR3 is 15 residues long. V was clipped by 7 bases and J by 1 base; unmatched bases: 6. The CDR3 protein is CASMVGGVSYNEQFF. CDR3 nucleotide sequence: TGTGCCAGTATGGTCGGGGGGGTTTCCTACAATGAGCAGTTCTTC.

This chain uses TRBV5-1 with TRBJ2-2; TRBD2 matches 7 bases. CDR1 is SGHRS and CDR2 is YFSETQ in the germline V gene. The length of the CDR3 is 16 residues. V gave up 1 base and J gave up 2 bases; unmatched junction bases: 5. The DNA of the CDR3 is TGCGCCAGCAGCTTGACCAGCGGGGTAAACACCGGGGAGCTGTTTTTT. Protein: CASSLTSGVNTGELFF.

This sequence joins TRBV6-9 and TRBJ2-5; 16 nucleotides agree with TRBD2. Germline V lookup: CDR1 MNHGY, CDR2 SVAAGI. Trimming removed 6 bases from V and 4 bases from J; junction bases left unmatched: 11. The CDR3 runs 18 residues. CDR3 protein: CASRYGTSGGAIGETQYF. As DNA, the CDR3 is TGTGCCAGCAGGTACGGGACTAGCGGGGGGGCCATAGGAGAGACCCAGTACTTC.

The CDR3 bases are TGTGCCAGTAGCCGCGGGACTAGCGGGGCGGGGACCCAGTACTTC. Residues: CASSRGTSGAGTQYF. The chain recombines TRBV19 with TRBJ2-5; 13 nucleotides line up with TRBD2. The germline V gene has CDR1 LNHDA and CDR2 SQIVND (reference sequence). CDR3 length: 15 residues. V gave up 6 bases and J gave up 7 bases; unmatched junction bases: 8.

For the CDR3, the DNA is TGTGCCAGCGGTAGGGCGGCGGGAAGCACCGGGGAGCTGTTTTTT. Translating it yields CASGRAAGSTGELFF. The chain links TRBV7-9 to TRBJ2-2, with D possibly being TRBD2 (6 bases). Germline V CDR1 and CDR2: SEHNR, FQNEAQ (reference sequence). V was shortened by 8 bases and J by 4 bases, with 17 bases between the two germline ends. The CDR3 spans 15 residues.

The chain combines TRBV18 with TRBJ1-5, with TRBD1 matching over 10 bases. Trimming removed 3 bases from V and 2 bases from J; junction bases left unmatched: 13. CDR3 length: 19 amino acids. In germline, CDR1 is KGHSH, CDR2 LQKENI. The CDR3: CASSPYRGTGAEGNQPQHF. DNA for the CDR3: TGTGCCAGCTCACCGTATAGGGGGACAGGGGCTGAGGGCAATCAGCCCCAGCATTTT.

The gene calls are TRBV7-2 and TRBJ2-3; 15 bases line up with TRBD2. The germline V gene has CDR1 SGHTA and CDR2 FQGNSA. This CDR3 contains 17 residues. V trimming: 5 bases; J trimming: 2 bases; junction bases outside the gene matches: 5. The CDR3: CASSRGTSGGPTDTQYF. As DNA, the CDR3 is TGTGCCAGCAGCCGGGGGACTAGCGGGGGGCCCACAGATACGCAGTATTTT.

The V gene is TRBV27, the J gene TRBJ1-4; D is unresolved. Germline V gives CDR1 MNHEY, CDR2 SMNVEV (reference sequence). CDR3 size: 15 residues. Trimming took 4 bases from V and 4 from J, leaving 13 bases between them. CDR3 protein: CASSSAGSGNEKLFF. The CDR3 DNA sequence: TGTGCCAGCAGTTCCGCGGGGTCCGGTAATGAAAAACTGTTTTTT.